This is a list of T cell receptor beta chains from one sample in a study of blood T cell repertoires in COVID-19. This table comes from immunoSEQ multiplex PCR, and its TCRdb copy is limited to in-frame clones, with some not included. Among under 50,000 clones listed, approximately 80% were seen once. The sample was peripheral blood. Source of these receptors: a human donor with active or convalescent COVID-19. The donor label of this sample is uncertain. CDR3s include the opening cysteine and the closing phenylalanine or tryptophan. Fields, in order: D gene, V gene, J gene, clone size, CDR3 DNA, CDR3 protein. A D gene is named only where the DNA matches it firmly. For some rows the clone size is stated as once, few or many, or as a class when expanded; others skip it.

TRBD1	TRBV5-4	TRBJ1-3	NA	TGTGCCAGCAGCTCAGGACAGGGCAACACCATATATTTT	CASSSGQGNTIYF
NA	TRBV7-9	TRBJ1-1	few	TGTGCCAGCAGTTGGGACAATACTGAAGCTTTCTTT	CASSWDNTEAFF
TRBD1	TRBV27	TRBJ1-2	NA	TGTGCCAGCAGTGGTGGGACAGCGGGTAGTTTTGGCTACACCTTC	CASSGGTAGSFGYTF
NA	TRBV3-1/TRBV3-2	TRBJ2-7	few	TGTGCCAGCAGCCCGGGATTCTCCTACGAGCAGTACTTC	CASSPGFSYEQYF
TRBD2	TRBV14	TRBJ2-5	NA	TGTGCCAGCAGCCAAGCGAGGGGACTAGCGGGAGTAGAGACCCAGTACTTC	CASSQARGLAGVETQYF
TRBD2	TRBV10-3	TRBJ2-3	NA	TGTGCCATCAGTGAGTCGATGGCTAGCGGGGATACTAGCACAGATACGCAGTATTTT	CAISESMASGDTSTDTQYF
NA	TRBV9	TRBJ1-1	NA	TGTGCCAGCAGCCCCCAGGTAGGTTCAACTGAAGCTTTCTTT	CASSPQVGSTEAFF
NA	TRBV19	TRBJ2-1	NA	TGTGCCAGTAGTATGTATAGCGCGAAGAGTGACAATGAGCAGTTCTTC	CASSMYSAKSDNEQFF
NA	TRBV4-2	TRBJ1-4	NA	TGTGCCAGCAGCCAAGATCCGGTAATTGCAACTAATGAAAAACTGTTTTTT	CASSQDPVIATNEKLFF
TRBD2	TRBV30	TRBJ2-2	NA	TGTGCCTGGAAGCTTAGCGGGAGTTACACCGGGGAGCTGTTTTTT	CAWKLSGSYTGELFF
NA	TRBV29-1	TRBJ1-1	NA	TGCAGCGGGGGGCAGACAAACACTGAAGCTTTCTTT	CSGGQTNTEAFF
TRBD2	TRBV19	TRBJ2-1	few	TGTGCCAGTAGTTGGAGGGCCGGCATGGATTCTGGCGGGAGGGCCTACAATGAGCAGTTCTTC	CASSWRAGMDSGGRAYNEQFF
NA	TRBV12-3/TRBV12-4	TRBJ1-1	NA	TGTGCCAGCAGTCCGGCGGGTGGGTGGGCTTTCTTT	CASSPAGGWAFF
NA	TRBV18	TRBJ2-2	NA	TGTGCCAGCTCACCGGACAGCAACACCGGGGAGCTGTTTTTT	CASSPDSNTGELFF
NA	TRBV30	TRBJ1-1	NA	TGTGCCTGGAGTGTAAGGAGGGGCTACATGAACACTGAAGCTTTCTTT	CAWSVRRGYMNTEAFF
NA	TRBV7-7	TRBJ2-2	NA	TGTGCTAGCAGCCCGGACATCGGCAAGGAGCTGTTTTTT	CASSPDIGKELFF
TRBD2	TRBV7-3	TRBJ2-1	NA	TGTGCCAGCAGCCCACCCGGGACTAGCGGGACGAATGAGCAGTTCTTC	CASSPPGTSGTNEQFF
NA	TRBV29-1	TRBJ1-4	NA	TGCAGCGTTGAAGATCGAGGCGAGACTTTGGAAAAACTGTTTTTT	CSVEDRGETLEKLFF
NA	TRBV5-5	TRBJ1-3	once	TGTGCCAGCTCGAGACAGTCGGCTGCTGGAAACACCATATATTTT	CASSRQSAAGNTIYF
NA	TRBV15	TRBJ2-6	NA	TGTGCCACCAGCAGAGACATGTCTGGGGCCAACGTCCTGACTTTC	CATSRDMSGANVLTF
TRBD1	TRBV5-1	TRBJ1-4	NA	TGCGCCAGCAGCCTCCCGGGACAGGGAGGCGAAAAACTGTTTTTT	CASSLPGQGGEKLFF
TRBD2	TRBV5-1	TRBJ2-3	NA	TGCGCCAGCAGCCCCTTAGCGGGATGGTTAGATACGCAGTATTTT	CASSPLAGWLDTQYF
NA	TRBV6-2/TRBV6-3	TRBJ1-1	NA	TGTGCCAGCAGTTATCTGTGGGGAGGAACTGAAGCTTTCTTT	CASSYLWGGTEAFF
NA	TRBV13	TRBJ1-6	NA	TGTGCCAGCAGGGGGGGGGCCGGTCCACCCCTCCACTTT	CASRGGAGPPLHF
TRBD1	TRBV2	TRBJ1-1	NA	TGTGCCAGCATCCGGACAGGGGTGACTGAAGCTTTCTTT	CASIRTGVTEAFF
NA	TRBV12-3/TRBV12-4	TRBJ1-5	once	TGTGCCAGCAGTTTAGGACAGGATCAGCCCCAGCATTTT	CASSLGQDQPQHF
TRBD1	TRBV9	TRBJ1-2	NA	TGTGCCAGCAGCGCCCGGTCCCGGGACAGGAACTATGGCTACACCTTC	CASSARSRDRNYGYTF
NA	TRBV7-9	TRBJ1-6	NA	TGTGCCAGCAGCTCCTCTAATTCACCCCTCCACTTT	CASSSSNSPLHF
TRBD1	TRBV7-2	TRBJ1-6	NA	TGTGCCAGCAGCTGGGACAGGGGGAGCTCCTATAATTCACCCCTCCACTTT	CASSWDRGSSYNSPLHF
NA	TRBV2	TRBJ2-5	once	TGTGCCAGCAGTGAATCTGAGGGAGCTTATGGAGAGACCCAGTACTTC	CASSESEGAYGETQYF
TRBD2	TRBV9	TRBJ2-3	NA	TGTGCCAGCAGCGTACCTAGCGGGATCAGCACAGATACGCAGTATTTT	CASSVPSGISTDTQYF